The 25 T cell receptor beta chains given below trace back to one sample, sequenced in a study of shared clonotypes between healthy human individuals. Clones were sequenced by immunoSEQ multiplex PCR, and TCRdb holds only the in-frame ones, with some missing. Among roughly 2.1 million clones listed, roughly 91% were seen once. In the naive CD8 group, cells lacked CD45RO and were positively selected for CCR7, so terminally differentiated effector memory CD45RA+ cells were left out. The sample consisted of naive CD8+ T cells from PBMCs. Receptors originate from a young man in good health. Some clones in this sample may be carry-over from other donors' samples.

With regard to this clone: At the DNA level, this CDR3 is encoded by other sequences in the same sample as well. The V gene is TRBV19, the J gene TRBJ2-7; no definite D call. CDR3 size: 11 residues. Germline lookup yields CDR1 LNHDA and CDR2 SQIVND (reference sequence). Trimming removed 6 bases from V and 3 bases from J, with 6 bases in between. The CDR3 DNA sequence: TGTGCCAGTAGAACGGGCTACGAGCAGTACTTC. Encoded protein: CASRTGYEQYF. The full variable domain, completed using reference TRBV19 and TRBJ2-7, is DGGITQSPKYLFRKEGQNVTLSCEQNLNHDAMYWYRQDPGQGLRLIYYSQIVNDFQKGDIAEGYSVSREKKESFPLTVTSAQKNPTAFYLCASRTGYEQYFGPGTRLTVT.

The CDR3 nucleotides read TGTGCCATCAGTGAGTCCCGGGTAGGGGGCCATGAAAACACCATATATTTT. Translated, it gives CAISESRVGGHENTIYF. The chain combines TRBV10-3 with TRBJ1-3, with TRBD1 matching 7 bases. CDR3 size: 17 residues. Trimming cost V 0 bases and J 6 bases; bases outside gene matches: 11. Germline CDR1 ENHRY, CDR2 SYGVKD.

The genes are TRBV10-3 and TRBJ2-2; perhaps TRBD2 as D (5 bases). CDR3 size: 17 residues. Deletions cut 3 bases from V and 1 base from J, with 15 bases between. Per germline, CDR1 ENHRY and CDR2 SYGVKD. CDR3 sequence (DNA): TGTGCCATCAGTGAAATAGGAGGAGCCTTGAACACCGGGGAGCTGTTTTTT. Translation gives CAISEIGGALNTGELFF.

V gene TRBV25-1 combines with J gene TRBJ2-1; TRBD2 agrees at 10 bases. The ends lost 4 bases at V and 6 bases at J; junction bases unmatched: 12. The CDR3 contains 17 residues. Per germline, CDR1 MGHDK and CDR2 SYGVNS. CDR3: CASSAPGLAIQVNEQFF. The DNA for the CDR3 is TGTGCCAGCAGTGCCCCGGGACTAGCGATCCAGGTCAATGAGCAGTTCTTC.

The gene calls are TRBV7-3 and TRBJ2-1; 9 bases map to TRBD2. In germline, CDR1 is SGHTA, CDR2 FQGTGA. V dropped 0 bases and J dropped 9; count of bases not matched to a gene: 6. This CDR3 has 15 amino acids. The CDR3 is CASSLTIGSGGEQFF. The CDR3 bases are TGTGCCAGCAGCTTAACGATAGGTAGCGGGGGTGAGCAGTTCTTC.

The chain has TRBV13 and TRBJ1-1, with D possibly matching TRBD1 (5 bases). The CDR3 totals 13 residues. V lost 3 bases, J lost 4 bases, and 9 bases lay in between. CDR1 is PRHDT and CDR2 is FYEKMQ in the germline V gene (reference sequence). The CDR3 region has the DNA TGTGCCAGCAGCTTGGGGGAGAGCACTGAAGCTTTCTTT. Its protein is CASSLGESTEAFF.

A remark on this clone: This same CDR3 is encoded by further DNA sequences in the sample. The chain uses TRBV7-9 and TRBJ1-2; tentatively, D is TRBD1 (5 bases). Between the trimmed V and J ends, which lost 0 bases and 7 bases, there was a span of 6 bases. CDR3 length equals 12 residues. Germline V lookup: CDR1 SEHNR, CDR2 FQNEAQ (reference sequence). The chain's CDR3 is CASSLAGGGYTF. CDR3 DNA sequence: TGTGCCAGCAGCTTAGCGGGGGGTGGCTACACCTTC.

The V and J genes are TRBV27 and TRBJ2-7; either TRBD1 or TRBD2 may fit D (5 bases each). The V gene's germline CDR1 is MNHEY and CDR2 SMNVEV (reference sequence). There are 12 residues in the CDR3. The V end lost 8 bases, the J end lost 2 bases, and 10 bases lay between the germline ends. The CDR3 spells CASQPGPYEQYF. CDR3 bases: TGTGCCAGCCAACCGGGGCCCTACGAGCAGTACTTC.

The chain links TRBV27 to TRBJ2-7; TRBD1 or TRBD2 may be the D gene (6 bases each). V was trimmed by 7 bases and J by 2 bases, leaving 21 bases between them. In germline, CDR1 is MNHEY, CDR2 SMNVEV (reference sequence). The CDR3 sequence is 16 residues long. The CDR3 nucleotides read TGTGCCAGCACTATCTACGGGGGCGCGACCCCCTACGAGCAGTACTTC. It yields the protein CASTIYGGATPYEQYF.

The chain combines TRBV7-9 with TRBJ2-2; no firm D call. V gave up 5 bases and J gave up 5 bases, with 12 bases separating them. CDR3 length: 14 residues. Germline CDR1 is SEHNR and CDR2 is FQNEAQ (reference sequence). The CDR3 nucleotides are TGTGCCAGCAGCCCCCTCCGGGCGACCGGGGAGCTGTTTTTT. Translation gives CASSPLRATGELFF.

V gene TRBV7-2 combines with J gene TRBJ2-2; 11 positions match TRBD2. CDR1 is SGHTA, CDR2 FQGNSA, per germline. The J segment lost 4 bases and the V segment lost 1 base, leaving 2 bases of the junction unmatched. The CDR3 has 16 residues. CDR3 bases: TGTGCCAGCAGCTTAGGGGGGACTAGCGGCACCGGGGAGCTGTTTTTT. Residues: CASSLGGTSGTGELFF. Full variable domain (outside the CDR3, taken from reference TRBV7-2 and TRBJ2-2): GAGVSQSPSNKVTEKGKDVELRCDPISGHTALYWYRQSLGQGLEFLIYFQGNSAPDKSGLPSDRFSAERTGGSVSTLTIQRTQQEDSAVYLCASSLGGTSGTGELFFGEGSRLTVL.

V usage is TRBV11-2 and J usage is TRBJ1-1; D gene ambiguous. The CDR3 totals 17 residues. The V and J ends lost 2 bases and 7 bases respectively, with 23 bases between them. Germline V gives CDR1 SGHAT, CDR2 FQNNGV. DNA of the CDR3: TGTGCCAGCAGCTTATTGGCAGTAGGTTCCTTGGGTGTTGAAGCTTTCTTT. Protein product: CASSLLAVGSLGVEAFF.

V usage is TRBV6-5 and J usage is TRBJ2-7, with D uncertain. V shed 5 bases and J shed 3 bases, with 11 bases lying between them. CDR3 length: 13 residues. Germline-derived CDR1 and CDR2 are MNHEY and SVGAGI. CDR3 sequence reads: CASSHTTDYEQYF. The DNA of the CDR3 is TGTGCCAGCAGTCACACAACAGACTACGAGCAGTACTTC.

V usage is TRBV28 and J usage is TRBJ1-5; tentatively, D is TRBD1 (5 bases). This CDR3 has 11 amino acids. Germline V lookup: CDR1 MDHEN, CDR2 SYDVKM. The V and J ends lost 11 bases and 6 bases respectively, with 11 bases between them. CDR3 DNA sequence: TGTGCCGCGGGGCTTCGTCAGCCCCAGCATTTT. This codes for CAAGLRQPQHF.

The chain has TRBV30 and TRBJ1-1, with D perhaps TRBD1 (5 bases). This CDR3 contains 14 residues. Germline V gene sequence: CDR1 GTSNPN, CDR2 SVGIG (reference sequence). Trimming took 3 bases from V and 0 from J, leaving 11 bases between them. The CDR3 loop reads CAWRDTRVNTEAFF. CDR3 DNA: TGTGCCTGGAGGGACACAAGGGTGAACACTGAAGCTTTCTTT.

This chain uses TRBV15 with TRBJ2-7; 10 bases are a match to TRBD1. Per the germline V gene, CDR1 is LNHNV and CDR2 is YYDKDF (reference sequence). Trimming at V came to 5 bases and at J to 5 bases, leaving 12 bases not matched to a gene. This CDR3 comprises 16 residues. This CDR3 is CATSGRRTGGIDEQYF. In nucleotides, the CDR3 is TGTGCCACCAGCGGGAGGCGGACAGGGGGTATCGACGAGCAGTACTTC.

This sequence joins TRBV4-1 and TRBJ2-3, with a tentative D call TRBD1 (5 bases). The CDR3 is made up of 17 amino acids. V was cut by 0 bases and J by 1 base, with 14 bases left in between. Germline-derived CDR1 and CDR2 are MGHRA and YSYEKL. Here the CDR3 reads CASSQDWPTGGTDTQYF. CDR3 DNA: TGCGCCAGCAGCCAAGATTGGCCCACAGGCGGCACAGATACGCAGTATTTT.

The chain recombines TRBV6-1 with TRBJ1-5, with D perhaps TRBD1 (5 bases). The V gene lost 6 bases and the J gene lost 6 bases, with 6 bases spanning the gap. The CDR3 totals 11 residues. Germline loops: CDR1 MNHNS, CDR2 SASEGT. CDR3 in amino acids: CASRGVQPQHF. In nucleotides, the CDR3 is TGTGCCAGCAGGGGGGTTCAGCCCCAGCATTTT.

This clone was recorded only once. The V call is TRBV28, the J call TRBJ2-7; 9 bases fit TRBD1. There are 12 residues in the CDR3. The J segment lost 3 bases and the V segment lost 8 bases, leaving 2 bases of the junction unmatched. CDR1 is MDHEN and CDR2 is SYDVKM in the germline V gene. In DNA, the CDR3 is TGTGCCAGCCGGGACAGGGACTACGAGCAGTACTTC. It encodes CASRDRDYEQYF.

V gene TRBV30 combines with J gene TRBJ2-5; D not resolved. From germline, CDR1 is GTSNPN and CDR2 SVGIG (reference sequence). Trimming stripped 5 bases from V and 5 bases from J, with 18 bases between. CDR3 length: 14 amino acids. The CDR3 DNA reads TGTGCCTGGTTGGATTGGGATCACGGCGAGACCCAGTACTTC. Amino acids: CAWLDWDHGETQYF. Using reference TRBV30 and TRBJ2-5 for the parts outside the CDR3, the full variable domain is SQTIHQWPATLVQPVGSPLSLECTVEGTSNPNLYWYRQAAGRGLQLLFYSVGIGQISSEVPQNLSASRPQDRQFILSSKKLLLSDSGFYLCAWLDWDHGETQYFGPGTRLLVL.

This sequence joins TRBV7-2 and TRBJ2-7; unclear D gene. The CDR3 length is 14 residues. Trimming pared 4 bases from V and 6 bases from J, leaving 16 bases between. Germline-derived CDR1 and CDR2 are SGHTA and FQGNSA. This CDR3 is CASSYLGRTGEQYF. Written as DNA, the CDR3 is TGTGCCAGCAGCTATCTCGGGCGCACGGGCGAGCAGTACTTC.

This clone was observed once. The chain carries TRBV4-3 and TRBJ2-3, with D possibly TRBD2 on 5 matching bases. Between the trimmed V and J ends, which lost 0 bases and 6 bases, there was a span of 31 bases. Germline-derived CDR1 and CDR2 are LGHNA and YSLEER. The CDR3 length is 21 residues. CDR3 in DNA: TGCGCCAGCAGCCAAGAACCCCTGGCGCTAATCCCTAGCCCTAGCCGGGATACGCAGTATTTT. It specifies CASSQEPLALIPSPSRDTQYF.

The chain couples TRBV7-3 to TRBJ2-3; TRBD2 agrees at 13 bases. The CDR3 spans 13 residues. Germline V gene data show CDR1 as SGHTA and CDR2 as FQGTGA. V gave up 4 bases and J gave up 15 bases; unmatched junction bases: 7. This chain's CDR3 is CASSSGLAGDSYF. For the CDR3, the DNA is TGTGCCAGCAGCTCCGGACTAGCGGGAGATTCCTATTTT.

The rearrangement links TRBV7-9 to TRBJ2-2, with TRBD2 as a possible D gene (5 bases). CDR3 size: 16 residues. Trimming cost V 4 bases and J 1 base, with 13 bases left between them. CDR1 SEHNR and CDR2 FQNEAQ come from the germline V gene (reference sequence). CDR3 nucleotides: TGTGCCAGCAGCTCAAATCGGGCGGGGAACACCGGGGAGCTGTTTTTT. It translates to CASSSNRAGNTGELFF.

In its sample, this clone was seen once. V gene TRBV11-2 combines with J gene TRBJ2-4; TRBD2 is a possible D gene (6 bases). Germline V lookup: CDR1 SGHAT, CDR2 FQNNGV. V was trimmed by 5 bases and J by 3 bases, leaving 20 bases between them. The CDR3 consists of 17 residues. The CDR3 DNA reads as TGTGCCAGCAGCGTGGGAGAACTAGCTGGGGTCAAAAACATTCAGTACTTC. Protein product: CASSVGELAGVKNIQYF. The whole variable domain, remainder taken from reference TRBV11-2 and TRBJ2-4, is EAGVAQSPRYKIIEKRQSVAFWCNPISGHATLYWYQQILGQGPKLLIQFQNNGVVDDSQLPKDRFSAERLKGVDSTLKIQPAKLEDSAVYLCASSVGELAGVKNIQYFGAGTRLSVL.